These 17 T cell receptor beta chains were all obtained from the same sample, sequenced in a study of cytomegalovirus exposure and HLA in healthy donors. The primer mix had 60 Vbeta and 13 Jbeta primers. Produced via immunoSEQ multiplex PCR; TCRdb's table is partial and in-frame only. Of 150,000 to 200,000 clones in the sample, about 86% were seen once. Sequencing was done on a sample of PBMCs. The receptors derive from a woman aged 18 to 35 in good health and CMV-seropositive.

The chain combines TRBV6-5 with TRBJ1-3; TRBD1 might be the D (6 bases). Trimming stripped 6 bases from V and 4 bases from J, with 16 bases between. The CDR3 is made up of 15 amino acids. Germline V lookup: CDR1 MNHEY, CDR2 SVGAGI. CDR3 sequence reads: CASSLQGPPGNTIYF. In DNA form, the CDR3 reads TGTGCCAGCAGCTTACAGGGTCCCCCCGGAAACACCATATATTTT.

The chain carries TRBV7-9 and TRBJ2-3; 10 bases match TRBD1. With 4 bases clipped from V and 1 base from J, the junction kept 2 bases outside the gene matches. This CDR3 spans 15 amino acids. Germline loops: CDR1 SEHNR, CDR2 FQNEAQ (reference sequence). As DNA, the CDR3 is TGTGCCAGCAGCTCCGGGACAGGGGGCACAGATACGCAGTATTTT. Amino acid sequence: CASSSGTGGTDTQYF.

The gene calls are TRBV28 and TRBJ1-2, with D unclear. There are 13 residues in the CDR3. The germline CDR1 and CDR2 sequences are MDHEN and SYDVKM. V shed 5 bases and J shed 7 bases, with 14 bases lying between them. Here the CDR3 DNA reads TGTGCCAGCAGTCCCTTCCGGGTGGGTGGCTACACCTTC. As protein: CASSPFRVGGYTF.

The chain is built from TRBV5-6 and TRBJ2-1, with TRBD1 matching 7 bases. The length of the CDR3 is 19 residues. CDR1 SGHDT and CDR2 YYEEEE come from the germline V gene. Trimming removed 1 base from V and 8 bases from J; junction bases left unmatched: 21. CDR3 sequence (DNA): TGTGCCAGCAGCTTGCCCCAGATGACAGGGATAGTGCAATTGGATGAGCAGTTCTTC. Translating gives CASSLPQMTGIVQLDEQFF.

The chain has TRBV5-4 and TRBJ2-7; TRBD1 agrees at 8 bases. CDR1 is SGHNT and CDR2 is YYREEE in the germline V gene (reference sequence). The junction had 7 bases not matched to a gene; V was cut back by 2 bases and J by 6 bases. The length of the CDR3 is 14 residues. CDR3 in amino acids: CASSLMGTGREQYF. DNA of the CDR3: TGTGCCAGCAGCTTAATGGGGACAGGACGCGAGCAGTACTTC. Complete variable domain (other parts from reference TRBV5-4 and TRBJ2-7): ETGVTQSPTHLIKTRGQQVTLRCSSQSGHNTVSWYQQALGQGPQFIFQYYREEENGRGNFPPRFSGLQFPNYSSELNVNALELDDSALYLCASSLMGTGREQYFGPGTRLTVT.

CDR3 sequence reads: CASSFTVTGGVDTQYF. The CDR3 nucleotides read TGTGCCAGCAGCTTTACCGTTACGGGGGGCGTAGATACGCAGTATTTT. The V and J genes are TRBV7-8 and TRBJ2-3; D might be TRBD2 (7 bases). The CDR3 runs 16 residues. From germline, CDR1 is SGHVS and CDR2 FQNEAQ. V was clipped by 3 bases and J by 5 bases, with 18 bases between them.

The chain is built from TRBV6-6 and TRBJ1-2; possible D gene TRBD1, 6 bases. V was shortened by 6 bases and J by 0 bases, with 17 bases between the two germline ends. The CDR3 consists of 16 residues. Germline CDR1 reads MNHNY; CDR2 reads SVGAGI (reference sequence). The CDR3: CASRPSAGATNYGYTF. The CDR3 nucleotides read TGTGCCAGCAGGCCTTCCGCGGGGGCCACTAACTATGGCTACACCTTC.

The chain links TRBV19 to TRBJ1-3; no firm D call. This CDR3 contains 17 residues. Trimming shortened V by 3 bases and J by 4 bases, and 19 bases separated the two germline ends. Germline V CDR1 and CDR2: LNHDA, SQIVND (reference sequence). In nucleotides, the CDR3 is TGTGCCAGTAGTATTAGCGGCGGGCAGTTCTACGGAAACACCATATATTTT. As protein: CASSISGGQFYGNTIYF.

For the CDR3, the DNA is TGTGCCAGTAGTAACGACAGGTTCGACTCTGGAAACACCATATATTTT. Protein: CASSNDRFDSGNTIYF. This rearrangement joins TRBV19 to TRBJ1-3, with D possibly being TRBD1 (6 bases). V dropped 4 bases and J dropped 0 bases, with 13 bases sitting between them. The CDR3 contains 16 residues. Per the germline V gene, CDR1 is LNHDA and CDR2 is SQIVND (reference sequence).

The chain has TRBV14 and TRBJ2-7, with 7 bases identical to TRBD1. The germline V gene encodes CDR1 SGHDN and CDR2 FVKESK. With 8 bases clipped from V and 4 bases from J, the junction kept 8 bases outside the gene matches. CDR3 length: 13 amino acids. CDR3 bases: TGTGCCAGCGTACCGGGACAGAGGTACGAGCAGTACGTC. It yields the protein CASVPGQRYEQYV.

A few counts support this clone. CDR3 in DNA: TGTGCCAGCAGCCGCCAGGGGGGTATCATGAACACTGAAGCTTTCTTT. It translates to CASSRQGGIMNTEAFF. The chain couples TRBV7-2 to TRBJ1-1; 7 positions match TRBD1. Germline CDR1 is SGHTA and CDR2 is FQGNSA. CDR3 length equals 16 residues. The V segment lost 5 bases and the J segment 0 bases; nucleotides outside the gene matches: 9.

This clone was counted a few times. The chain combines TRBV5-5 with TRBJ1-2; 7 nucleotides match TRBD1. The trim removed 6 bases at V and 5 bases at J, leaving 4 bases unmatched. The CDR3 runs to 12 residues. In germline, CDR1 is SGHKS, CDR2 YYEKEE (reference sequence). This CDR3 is CASTGTDYGYTF. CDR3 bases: TGTGCCAGCACCGGGACAGATTATGGCTACACCTTC.

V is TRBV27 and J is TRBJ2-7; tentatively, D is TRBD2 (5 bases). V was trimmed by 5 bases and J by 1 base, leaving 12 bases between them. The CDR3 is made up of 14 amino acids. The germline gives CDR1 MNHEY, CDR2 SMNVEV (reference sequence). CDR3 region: CASSPGGPSYEQYV. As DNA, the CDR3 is TGTGCCAGCAGTCCTGGAGGACCTTCCTACGAGCAGTACGTC.

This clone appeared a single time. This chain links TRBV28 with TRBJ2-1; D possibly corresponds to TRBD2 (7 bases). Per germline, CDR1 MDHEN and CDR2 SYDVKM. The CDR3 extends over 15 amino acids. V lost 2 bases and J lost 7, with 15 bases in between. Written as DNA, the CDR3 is TGTGCCAGCAGTTTACCGAGGGGGGGCCGAAATGAGCAGTTCTTC. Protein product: CASSLPRGGRNEQFF.

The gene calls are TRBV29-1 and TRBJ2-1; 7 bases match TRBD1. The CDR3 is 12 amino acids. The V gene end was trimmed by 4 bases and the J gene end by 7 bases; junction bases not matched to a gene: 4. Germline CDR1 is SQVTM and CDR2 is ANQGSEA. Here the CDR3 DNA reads TGCAGCGTTGTAGGGGGCTGGAATGAGCAGTTCTTC. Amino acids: CSVVGGWNEQFF.

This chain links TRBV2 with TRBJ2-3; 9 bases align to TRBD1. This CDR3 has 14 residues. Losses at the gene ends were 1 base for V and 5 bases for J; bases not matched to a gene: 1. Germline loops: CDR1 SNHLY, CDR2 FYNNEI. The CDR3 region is CASSEGTGEDTQYF. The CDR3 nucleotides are TGTGCCAGCAGTGAAGGGACAGGGGAAGATACGCAGTATTTT.

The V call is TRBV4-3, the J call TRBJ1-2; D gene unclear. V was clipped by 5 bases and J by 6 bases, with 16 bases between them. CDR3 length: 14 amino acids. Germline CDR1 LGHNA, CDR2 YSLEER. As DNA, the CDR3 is TGCGCCAGCAGCTCCACACTCGGGAGCAATGGCTACACCTTC. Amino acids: CASSSTLGSNGYTF.